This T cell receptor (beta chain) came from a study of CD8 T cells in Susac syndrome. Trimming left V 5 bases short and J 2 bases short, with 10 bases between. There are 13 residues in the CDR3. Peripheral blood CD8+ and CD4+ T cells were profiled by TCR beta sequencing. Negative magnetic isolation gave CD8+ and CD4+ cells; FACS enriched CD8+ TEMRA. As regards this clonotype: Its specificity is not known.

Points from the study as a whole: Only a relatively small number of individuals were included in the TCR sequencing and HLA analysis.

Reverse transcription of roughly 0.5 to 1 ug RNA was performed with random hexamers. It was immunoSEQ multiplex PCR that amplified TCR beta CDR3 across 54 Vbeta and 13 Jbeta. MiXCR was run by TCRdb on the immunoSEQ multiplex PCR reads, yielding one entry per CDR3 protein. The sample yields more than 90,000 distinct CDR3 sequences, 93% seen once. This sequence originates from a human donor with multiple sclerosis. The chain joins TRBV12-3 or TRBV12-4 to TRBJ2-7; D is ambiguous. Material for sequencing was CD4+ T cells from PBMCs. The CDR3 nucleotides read TGTGCCAGCAGTCGGCATCCAGCCTACGAGCAGTACTTC. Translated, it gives CASSRHPAYEQYF.